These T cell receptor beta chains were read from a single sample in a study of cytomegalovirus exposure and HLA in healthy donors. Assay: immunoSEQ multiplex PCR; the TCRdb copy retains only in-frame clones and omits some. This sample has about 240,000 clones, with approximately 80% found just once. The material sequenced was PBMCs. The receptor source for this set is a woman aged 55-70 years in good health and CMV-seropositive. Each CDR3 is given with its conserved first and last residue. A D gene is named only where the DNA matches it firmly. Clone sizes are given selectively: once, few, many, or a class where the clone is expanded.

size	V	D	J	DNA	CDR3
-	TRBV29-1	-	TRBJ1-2	TGCAGCGTTGAAGCCGGCAGGGGCGTCGGCTACACCTTC	CSVEAGRGVGYTF
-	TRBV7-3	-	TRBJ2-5	TGTGCCAGCAGCTTAACGGACGGGGCCCAGTACTTC	CASSLTDGAQYF
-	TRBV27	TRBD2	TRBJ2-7	TGTGCCAGCAGTTTAAAAGCTAGCGGGACCTACGAGCAGTACTTC	CASSLKASGTYEQYF
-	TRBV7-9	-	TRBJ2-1	TGTGCCAGCAGCTTTGGTCCGAGCTCCTACAATGAGCAGTTCTTC	CASSFGPSSYNEQFF
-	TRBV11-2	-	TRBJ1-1	TGTGCCAGCAGCTTAGAAGTACGGGGACTATTGAGTGAAGCTTTCTTT	CASSLEVRGLLSEAFF
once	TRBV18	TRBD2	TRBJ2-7	TGTGCCAGCTCACCAGGGGAGCGGGAGGCTTACGAGCAGTACTTC	CASSPGEREAYEQYF
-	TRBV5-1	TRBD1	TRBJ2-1	TGCGCCAGCACCTTTCTAGAGGGGGCTTGGAATGAGCAGTTCTTC	CASTFLEGAWNEQFF
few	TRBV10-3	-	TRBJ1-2	TGTGCCATCAGTGAGTCGGGCGGGACCCTCTATGGCTACACCTTC	CAISESGGTLYGYTF
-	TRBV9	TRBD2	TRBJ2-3	TGTGCCAGCAGCCCAGGACTAGCGGGAGGATCGTGGACAGATACGCAGTATTTT	CASSPGLAGGSWTDTQYF
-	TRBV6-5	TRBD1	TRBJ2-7	TGTGCCAGCAGTAACAGGGGATCCTACGAGCAGTACTTC	CASSNRGSYEQYF
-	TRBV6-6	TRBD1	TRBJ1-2	TGTGCCAGCAGTTACTTTCGGACAGGGAGGTTAGGTGGCTACACCTTC	CASSYFRTGRLGGYTF
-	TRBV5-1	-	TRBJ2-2	TGCGCCAGCAGCTTGGTGTATGAAAGGGGGACCGGGGAGCTGTTTTTT	CASSLVYERGTGELFF
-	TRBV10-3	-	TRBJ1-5	TGTGCCATCAGTGAGACACCCAGGGGTGGAGTCAATCAGCCCCAGCATTTT	CAISETPRGGVNQPQHF
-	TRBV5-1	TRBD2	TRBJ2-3	TGCGCCAGCAGCTCCGGACTAGCGTACACAGATACGCAGTATTTT	CASSSGLAYTDTQYF
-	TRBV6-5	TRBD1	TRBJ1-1	TGTGCCAGCAGTTTACCGCCGGGACAGGGAACTACTGAAGCTTTCTTT	CASSLPPGQGTTEAFF
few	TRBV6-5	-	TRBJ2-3	TGTGCCAGCAGTTACTCACCAGATTCTAGCACAGATACGCAGTATTTT	CASSYSPDSSTDTQYF
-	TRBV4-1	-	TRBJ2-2	TGCGCCAGCAGCCAAGGTTTCCAACAACTGTTTTTT	CASSQGFQQLFF
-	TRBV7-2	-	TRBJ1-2	TGTGCCAGCAGCTCAAGAGTCCAGGTCGGCTACACCTTC	CASSSRVQVGYTF
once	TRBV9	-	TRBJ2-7	TGTGCCAGCAGCGTAGGAGGAGACGAGCAGTACTTC	CASSVGGDEQYF
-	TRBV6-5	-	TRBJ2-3	TGTGCCAGCACCCCTCAGGGGACAGATACGCAGTATTTT	CASTPQGTDTQYF
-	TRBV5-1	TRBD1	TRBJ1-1	TGCGCCAGCAGCTTGACAGGGGGCCCGAATGAAGCTTTCTTT	CASSLTGGPNEAFF
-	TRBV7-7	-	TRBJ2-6	TGTGCTAGCAGCTTAGGGATGGGGGCCGGGGCCAACGTCCTGACTTTC	CASSLGMGAGANVLTF
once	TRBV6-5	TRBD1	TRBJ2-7	TGTGCCAGCAGTAGACAGGGTCAGCAGTACTTC	CASSRQGQQYF
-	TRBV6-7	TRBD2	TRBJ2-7	TGTGCCAGCAACCGGACTAGCCCTACCAACGAGCAGTACTTC	CASNRTSPTNEQYF
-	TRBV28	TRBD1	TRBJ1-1	TGTGCCAGCAGTCCCGGGACAGGGATGAACACTGAAGCTTTCTTT	CASSPGTGMNTEAFF
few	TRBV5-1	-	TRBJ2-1	TGCGCCAGCAGTCCTCCTATGTCCTCCTACAATGAGCAGTTCTTC	CASSPPMSSYNEQFF
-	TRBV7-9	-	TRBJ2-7	TGTGCCAGCAGCTCCCTGCCCGACAGACTCTCCTACGAGCAGTACTTC	CASSSLPDRLSYEQYF
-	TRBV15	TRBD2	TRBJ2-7	TGTGCCACCAGCAGAGATCTGGGGACTAGTTCCCACGAGCAGTACTTC	CATSRDLGTSSHEQYF
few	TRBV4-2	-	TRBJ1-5	TGTGCCAGCAGCCAAAGACAGGACCATAGCAATCAGCCCCAGCATTTT	CASSQRQDHSNQPQHF
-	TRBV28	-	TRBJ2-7	TGTGCCAGCAGTTCCCCCGGGACAATCGGAAACGAGCAGTACTTC	CASSSPGTIGNEQYF
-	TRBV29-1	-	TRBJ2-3	TGCAGCGTTGATCCCGTTGACGGACTTAACACAGATACGCAGTATTTT	CSVDPVDGLNTDTQYF
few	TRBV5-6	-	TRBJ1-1	TGTGCCAGCAGCTTGGACGGCGGCCGCAACACTGAAGCTTTCTTT	CASSLDGGRNTEAFF
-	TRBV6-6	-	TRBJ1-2	TGTGCCAGCAGTTCCGGCTATGGCTACACCTTC	CASSSGYGYTF
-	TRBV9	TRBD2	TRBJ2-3	TGTGCCAGCAGCGAGAGACTAGCGGCTAGCACAGATACGCAGTATTTT	CASSERLAASTDTQYF
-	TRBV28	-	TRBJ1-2	TGTGCCAGCAGTTTAGCCAGGGGCAATAACTATGGCTACACCTTC	CASSLARGNNYGYTF
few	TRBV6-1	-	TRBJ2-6	TGTGCCAGCATAGGGGCCGGGGCCAACGTCCTGACTTTC	CASIGAGANVLTF